Listed below are T cell receptor beta chains from one sample, sequenced in a study of long-term antiretroviral therapy in people with HIV. Profiling relied on immunoSEQ multiplex PCR, and the TCRdb table lists in-frame clones only, not all of them. The sample gives 15,000 to 20,000 clones, more than 65% of which show up once; under 6.5% is in the top ten. Sample: unsorted PBMCs, taken at the start of antiretroviral therapy, before treatment. The receptors here all came from a man between 18 and 35 years old with HIV. Both conserved end residues are part of each CDR3. D genes are given only for firm matches. Rows may omit the clone size; those that give it use once, few, many or a size class.

d_call,clone_size,v_call,j_call,cdr3_nt,cdr3_aa
NA,NA,TRBV30,TRBJ2-3,TGTGCCTGGAAGGGTTGGCGGGGCCCCCGAACAGATACGCAGTATTTT,CAWKGWRGPRTDTQYF
TRBD1,few,TRBV28,TRBJ2-2,TGTGCCAGCAGCTCCGGGACAGAAAACACCGGGGAGCTGTTTTTT,CASSSGTENTGELFF
TRBD2,NA,TRBV7-9,TRBJ2-3,TGTGCCAGCAGCTTACCCTTGGTAGCGGGGGGGGGCACAGATACGCAGTATTTT,CASSLPLVAGGGTDTQYF
TRBD2,NA,TRBV5-1,TRBJ2-7,TGCGCCAGCAGCATGGGCGGGGGGCGGCGTTACGAGCAGTACTTC,CASSMGGGRRYEQYF
TRBD1,NA,TRBV6-8,TRBJ2-5,TGTGCCAGCAGTTGCGGACAGGGGAAACCACAAGAGACCCAGTACTTC,CASSCGQGKPQETQYF
TRBD2,NA,TRBV4-3,TRBJ2-1,TGCGCCAGCAGCCAAGCCGGGACTAGCGGCAATGAGCAGTTCTTC,CASSQAGTSGNEQFF
TRBD2,NA,TRBV7-3,TRBJ2-1,TGTGCCAGCAGCCCGACTAGCTGGAGCTCCTACAATGAGCAGTTCTTC,CASSPTSWSSYNEQFF
TRBD2,NA,TRBV14,TRBJ2-7,TGTGCCAGCAGCCTTAAACTAGCGGGAGGGATCCACGAGCAGTACTTC,CASSLKLAGGIHEQYF
TRBD2,NA,TRBV9,TRBJ2-5,TGTGCCAGCAGCGTAGGGGGCGGGAGGGCCTGGGAGACCCAGTACTTC,CASSVGGGRAWETQYF
TRBD2,NA,TRBV5-1,TRBJ2-1,TGCGCCAGCAGCTACGGACTAGCGGGAGTAAATGAGCAGTTCTTC,CASSYGLAGVNEQFF
TRBD2,NA,TRBV6-5,TRBJ2-5,TGTGCCAGCAGTGCCCTAGCGGGGGCAGAGACCCAGTACTTC,CASSALAGAETQYF
NA,once,TRBV6-5,TRBJ1-4,TGTGCCAGCAGTGACCCGGGGGTTAATGAAAAACTGTTTTTT,CASSDPGVNEKLFF
TRBD2,NA,TRBV5-4,TRBJ2-7,TGTGCCAGCAGCCCCGGGACTAGACGTTCCTACGAGCAGTACTTC,CASSPGTRRSYEQYF
NA,few,TRBV10-3,TRBJ2-4,TGTGCCATCAGTGAGGTTGCCAGCCCCTTTTCCGCCAAAAACATTCAGTACTTC,CAISEVASPFSAKNIQYF
NA,NA,TRBV5-1,TRBJ2-2,TGCGCCAGCAGCTTTCTGAGGAACGCCGGGGAGCTGTTTTTT,CASSFLRNAGELFF
NA,NA,TRBV2,TRBJ1-5,TGTGCCAGCACATCACGGGAGCCTGGGTATAGCAATCAGCCCCAGCATTTT,CASTSREPGYSNQPQHF
NA,NA,TRBV5-4,TRBJ2-6,TGTGCCAGCAGCTTGGTGTCTGGGGCCAACGTCCTGACTTTC,CASSLVSGANVLTF